This TCR beta chain stems from a study of shared clonotypes between healthy human individuals. Study overall: For every donor, three CD4 naive, three CD4 memory, two CD8 naive and one CD8 memory plates were used.

Trimming took off 6 bases at V and 1 base at J, with 6 bases between the two ends. Germline V CDR1 and CDR2: KGHSH, LQKENI. This CDR3 is built from 12 residues. As regards this clone: Antigen unknown.

General study points: Estimated clonotype richness was generally higher in naive than memory subsets. How much donors shared clonotypes was expected to be affected by sequencing depth. Naive CD4 clonotypes overlapped across a few donors at approximately 5.5%.

This table comes from immunoSEQ multiplex PCR, and its TCRdb copy is limited to in-frame clones, with some not included. The table shows nearly 750,000 clones, with 72% occurring only once. The specimen sequenced was memory CD4+ T cells sorted from blood. The subset is: CD45RA-negative fraction. This sequence was found in a woman aged 25 to 45 in good health. This chain joins TRBV18 and TRBJ2-5; D not certain. This CDR3 is CASSLPQETQYF. The CDR3 region has the DNA TGTGCCAGCTCTCTGCCCCAAGAGACCCAGTACTTC.